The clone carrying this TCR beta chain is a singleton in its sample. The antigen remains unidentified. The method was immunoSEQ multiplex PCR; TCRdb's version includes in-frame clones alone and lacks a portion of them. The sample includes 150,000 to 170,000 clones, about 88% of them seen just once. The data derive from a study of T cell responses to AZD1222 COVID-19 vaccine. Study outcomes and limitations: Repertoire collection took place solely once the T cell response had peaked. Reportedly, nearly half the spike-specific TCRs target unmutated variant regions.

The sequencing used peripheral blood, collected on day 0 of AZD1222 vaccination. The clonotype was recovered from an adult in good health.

The CDR3 region has the DNA TGTGCCAGCAGTTACGGGCCAGGAACCATGAACACTGAAGCTTTCTTT. This gives the protein CASSYGPGTMNTEAFF. The chain is built from TRBV6-5 and TRBJ1-1; D is unresolved. The CDR3 is 16 residues long. Germline loops: CDR1 MNHEY, CDR2 SVGAGI. V was cut by 2 bases and J by 0 bases, with 13 bases left in between.